This T cell receptor beta chain was sequenced for a study of T cells in Graves' hyperthyroidism and ophthalmopathy (dated by TCRdb to about 2019). Turning to the overall study: Peripheral blood samples were taken at the time of initial diagnosis, prior to any treatment. To identify distinguishing TCR V-J signatures, a discovery cohort of around 100 patients was used, comprising some 45 with Graves' ophthalmopathy and approximately 58 with stable Graves' hyperthyroidism. Prospective prediction of ophthalmopathy was tested in an independent validation cohort of approximately 19 hyperthyroidism patients and 17 patients who later progressed to ophthalmopathy. For training and testing, the 100 or so patients in the discovery cohort were randomly divided in a 7:3 ratio. The study also compared thyroid tissue and blood T-cell repertoires from 5 to 7 Graves' hyperthyroidism patients. Once sampling was done, hyperthyroidism patients were given methimazole at a starting dose of 30 mg daily, whereas ophthalmopathy patients were given high-dose intravenous methylprednisolone. According to the paper, TCR Vbeta CDR3 sequencing was carried out on some 140 peripheral blood samples, which came from fewer than 50 ophthalmopathy, 75 to 80 hyperthyroidism and some 17 progressor patients. Study-level results and caveats: Most expanded thyroid clonotypes (frequency above 0.001) were also detected in blood, suggesting blood repertoires may reflect thyroid immune responses. No statistical method was used to set the sample size in advance, and investigators knew the group allocation. In validation, the model predicted progression to ophthalmopathy with approximately 70% sensitivity and 72% to 85% specificity, a median of about six months before onset. A model built on a 13 V-J signature distinguished ophthalmopathy from stable hyperthyroidism, reaching about 89% sensitivity and under 84% specificity in cross-validation and 80%/75% in testing.

The CDR3 contains 15 residues, cysteine and phenylalanine counted. This entry keeps only the CDR3 DNA: 45 bases, framed from base 1. CDR1 and CDR2, per the germline V gene, are MNHNS and SASEGT. Amplification of TCR beta CDR3 regions was carried out from RNA transcripts. The first round of RT-PCR for the TCR CDR3 was performed with the HTBI primer set and the Qiagen OneStep RT-PCR kit. The libraries were constructed in a second round of multiplex PCR and then size-selected and purified. Paired-end sequencing of the libraries was performed with 100 bp reads on an Illumina HiSeq2000. The original pipeline was this. Raw data were processed with SOAPnuke, discarding reads with adapters, uncalled bases, mean Phred below 15, or no exact constant-primer or identifier match. COPE v1.2.5 was used to merge the high-quality paired reads, and each unique nucleotide sequence was defined as a clonotype. Clonotypes were aligned to IMGT TRBV, TRBD and TRBJ reference segments using MiTCR v1.1. Analysis was restricted to V-J combinations with a frequency above 0.0001, which covered 99% to 99.2% of repertoires. A TCS score was defined as the ratio between F50 (clonal expansion) and ExV (chaos), using BLOSUM62-based TCRdist between CDR3 peptides within each V-J. Welch's t-statistics and random forest reduced just over 500 V-J features to around 14, which were used in a naive Bayes classifier (R e1071). TCRdb passed the public sequencing reads through fastp at Q25 and MiXCR, retaining productive beta sequences. All rows with the same CDR3 protein become a single entry with the most common DNA and genes. The V and J calls come from TCRdb's annotation, not from the publication. The sample includes roughly 240,000 distinct CDR3 sequences, with approximately 23% observed a single time. Jointly, the top ten make up 35% of the sample.

This clonotype was observed many times. It lacks a known antigen. This may be a read error: a much more frequent sequence differs by one nucleotide. Moderately to severely active disease, a Clinical Activity Score of at least 3, a NOSPECS grade of at least 4, and a duration under 3 months were present in ophthalmopathy patients. Patients with uncontrolled infections, other autoimmune diseases, pregnancy or lactation were excluded. Diagnoses were based on clinical symptoms, serum thyroxine and TRAb, thyroid ultrasound and orbital computed tomography. Ficoll-Paque density gradient centrifugation was used to isolate PBMCs from approximately 10 ml of fresh peripheral blood. Total RNA was extracted with Trizol reagent, and quality was checked on an Agilent 2100 Bioanalyzer.

The receptor chain draws on TRBV6-1 and TRBJ2-2; the best D guess is TRBD2, with 5 bases matching. The receptor comes from a woman in her thirties or forties with Graves' ophthalmopathy. The sample consisted of blood. Here is the DNA: TGTGCCAGCAGGCATACCGTATCGAACACCGGGGAGCTGCTTTTT. Its protein reads: CASRHTVSNTGELLF.